A single sample is the source of the 23 T cell receptor beta chains below, sequenced in a study of tumor-infiltrating lymphocytes in primary liver carcinoma. A constant-region primer primed TCR beta cDNA synthesis from 400 to 550 ng of total RNA. Sequencing libraries for TCR beta derived from three nested multiplex PCR rounds that used slightly modified ARM-PCR. The first two PCR rounds used TRBV1-TRBV30 forward primers with a C-beta reverse primer, about 10 cycles each. Using its own MiXCR run on the multiplex PCR reads, TCRdb lists one record per CDR3 protein. The profile shows 90,000 to 100,000 distinct CDR3 sequences, around two thirds of them singletons. DNA and RNA were both co-extracted from approximately 22-30 mg of bulk tissue that had not been sorted. The material sequenced was liver tumor tissue from sampling region 5. Subset: tumor region T5, tumor centre. The receptor set was obtained from a woman aged 60-70 years with primary liver carcinoma and hepatitis B virus infection.

Many counts were recorded for this clonotype. The chain links TRBV12-3 or TRBV12-4 to TRBJ1-5; D is unresolved. Trimming removed 2 bases at V and 3 bases at J, with 8 bases between. This CDR3 contains 14 residues. CDR3 residues: CASSLQAHNQPQHF. For the CDR3, the DNA is TGTGCCAGCAGTTTACAGGCACACAATCAGCCCCAGCATTTT.

About this clonotype itself: This could be a read error, since a much larger clone is one nucleotide away. This chain connects TRBV28 to TRBJ2-3; D call uncertain. Germline assignment: CDR1 MDHEN and CDR2 SYDVKM. The CDR3 spans 13 residues. The CDR3 sequence: CASSYQPTDMQYF. CDR3 DNA sequence: TGTGCCAGCAGTTACCAGCCCACAGATATGCAGTATTTT. The full variable domain, its missing parts supplied by reference TRBV28 and TRBJ2-3, is DVKVTQSSRYLVKRTGEKVFLECVQDMDHENMFWYRQDPGLGLRLIYFSYDVKMKEKGDIPEGYSVSREKKERFSLILESASTNQTSMYLCASSYQPTDMQYFGPGTRLTVL.

Comment on this clonotype: Since the CDR3 does not end with the conserved phenylalanine or tryptophan, this likely comes from a read error. This chain connects TRBV6-1 to TRBJ2-1; 9 positions agree with TRBD2. The CDR3 spans 14 residues. Germline values: CDR1 MNHNS, CDR2 SASEGT. CDR3 loop: CVTRAGGSYNEQFL. The CDR3 DNA follows: TGTGTCACCAGAGCGGGGGGCTCCTACAATGAGCAGTTCCTC.

This clonotype was counted once. The chain links TRBV13 to TRBJ2-7; D call uncertain. Trimming removed 2 bases from V and 2 bases from J, with 4 bases in between. This CDR3 contains 12 residues. Germline assignment: CDR1 PRHDT and CDR2 FYEKMQ (reference sequence). The CDR3 bases are TGTGCCAGCAGCTTAAGACCCTACGAGCAGTACTTC. Protein sequence: CASSLRPYEQYF. The complete variable domain, with remaining parts taken from reference TRBV13 and TRBJ2-7, reads AAGVIQSPRHLIKEKRETATLKCYPIPRHDTVYWYQQGPGQDPQFLISFYEKMQSDKGSIPDRFSAQQFSDYHSELNMSSLELGDSALYFCASSLRPYEQYFGPGTRLTVT.

V gene TRBV11-2 combines with J gene TRBJ2-7; 7 bases line up with TRBD2. Germline loops: CDR1 SGHAT, CDR2 FQNNGV. Unmatched junction bases numbered 19, after V lost 7 bases and J lost 7 bases. The CDR3 covers 16 residues. In DNA, the CDR3 is TGTGCCAGCACGACTCCTGGGCGGGAGACAAGGGCAGAGCAGTACTTC. It is translated as CASTTPGRETRAEQYF.

As to this clonotype: One end of the junction varies from germline; a read error may be responsible. This sequence joins TRBV14 and TRBJ2-3; D gene uncertain. This CDR3 has 14 amino acids. The V gene's germline CDR1 is SGHDN and CDR2 FVKESK. The CDR3 DNA follows: TGTGCCAGCGGTCAAGATGTCGGCACTGATACGCAGTATTTT. This sequence encodes CASGQDVGTDTQYF. Looking up the rest from reference TRBV14 and TRBJ2-3 gives the full variable domain: EAGVTQFPSHSVIEKGQTVTLRCDPISGHDNLYWYRRVMGKEIKFLLHFVKESKQDESGMPNNRFLAERTGGTYSTLKVQPAELEDSGVYFCASGQDVGTDTQYFGPGTRLTVL.

With regard to this clonotype: At one boundary the junction diverges from the germline segment, which might be a read error. J is TRBJ1-6 and V is TRBV11-2; the D is unclear. This CDR3 region has 13 residues. Germline V gene sequence: CDR1 SGHAT, CDR2 FQNNGV. The CDR3: CACRGEYNSPLHF. In DNA, the CDR3 is TGTGCCTGCCGCGGGGAGTATAATTCACCCCTCCATTTT.

Worth noting for this clonotype: Compared with germline, one end of the junction differs, possibly owing to a read error. The rearrangement joins TRBV11-2 to TRBJ2-1; a possible D gene is TRBD1 (6 bases). The CDR3 contains 15 residues. Germline CDR1 reads SGHAT; CDR2 reads FQNNGV. This CDR3 is CTSSLPGLWDNEQFF. CDR3 DNA: TGCACCAGCAGCTTGCCGGGATTATGGGACAATGAACAGTTCTTC.

The chain couples TRBV28 to TRBJ2-5, with a weak D call TRBD1 (6 bases). The germline V gene encodes CDR1 MDHEN and CDR2 SYDVKM. The CDR3 runs 15 residues. V shed 4 bases and J shed 11 bases, with 23 bases lying between them. In nucleotides, the CDR3 is TGTGCCAGCAGTTCGCAATCGATAAGGACAGAGATTCAGTACTTC. It encodes CASSSQSIRTEIQYF.

About this clonotype: One end of the junction does not line up with germline, which may come from a read error. CDR3 region: CARSLGQGDKNIRYF. Written as DNA, the CDR3 is TGCGCCCGCAGCCTGGGACAGGGTGACAAAAACATTCGGTACTTC. The J gene is TRBJ2-4, the V gene TRBV5-1, with TRBD1 matching 9 bases. Germline CDR1 SGHRS, CDR2 YFSETQ. The CDR3 totals 15 residues.

As concerns this clonotype: The conserved phenylalanine or tryptophan is not found at the CDR3 terminus, so this likely reflects a read error. The chain has TRBV11-3 and TRBJ2-3, with no clear D. The last part of the DNA fits TRBJ1-5 better; the J call may be wrong. The CDR3 totals 15 residues. Germline V lookup: CDR1 SGHNT, CDR2 YENEEA. In DNA form, the CDR3 reads TGTGCCAACAGCTTAGAAGCGGGAGGACCAGATACGCAGCATCTT. Translating gives CANSLEAGGPDTQHL.

V and J are TRBV29-1 and TRBJ1-5; D unresolved. The J call could be wrong; TRBJ2-3 is a better fit for the DNA end. The length of the CDR3 is 13 residues. CDR1 is SQVTM and CDR2 is ANQGSEA in the germline V gene. The CDR3 loop reads CSVRENSNQPQYF. CDR3 DNA sequence: TGCAGCGTTAGAGAGAACAGCAATCAGCCCCAGTATTTT.

Ten or more counts support this clonotype. The rearrangement links TRBV5-4 to TRBJ1-1; D is undetermined. V was trimmed by 0 bases and J by 1 base, leaving 7 bases between them. Germline V gives CDR1 SGHNT, CDR2 YYREEE (reference sequence). This CDR3 has 14 residues. The CDR3 region has the DNA TGTGCCAGCAGCTTGGGGGCGGGGAACACTGAAGCTTTCTTT. It is translated as CASSLGAGNTEAFF.

A word on this clonotype: Its ends do not fully match the called genes, so a read error is possible. The rearrangement links TRBV11-2 to TRBJ2-7; D perhaps matches TRBD2 (8 bases). The CDR3 consists of 15 residues. Germline loops: CDR1 SGHAT, CDR2 FQNNGV. This CDR3 reads CGSGLAGQPSYEQHF. As DNA, the CDR3 is TGTGGCAGCGGCTTAGCGGGACAGCCCTCCTACGAGCAGCACTTC.

This clonotype was observed at least ten times. The chain combines TRBV12-3 or TRBV12-4 with TRBJ2-1; 9 bases fit TRBD2. V dropped 3 bases and J dropped 2; count of bases not matched to a gene: 8. This CDR3 has 17 residues. The CDR3 DNA is TGTGCCAGCAGTTTCTCGAGCGGGAGGCCCGCCTACAATGAGCAGTTCTTC. Translation gives CASSFSSGRPAYNEQFF.

As concerns this clonotype: The junction shows a germline mismatch at one end, possibly a read error. The chain joins TRBV6-6 to TRBJ2-7; 8 bases align to TRBD1. The CDR3 is made up of 15 amino acids. CDR1 is MNHNY, CDR2 SVGAGI, per germline (reference sequence). The DNA of the CDR3 is TGTCCCAGCAGTTACAGGACAGGGTTAGGGTGCGAGCAGTACTTC. It translates to CPSSYRTGLGCEQYF.

Ten or more counts support this clonotype. J is TRBJ2-3 and V is TRBV6-5; D unresolved. Germline V lookup: CDR1 MNHEY, CDR2 SVGAGI. The CDR3 runs 12 residues. The ends were cut back, 5 bases at V and 6 bases at J, with 9 bases in the middle. Here the CDR3 DNA reads TGTGCCAGCAGTCCCTATGCTGATACGCAGTATTTT. Protein sequence: CASSPYADTQYF.

This clonotype was recorded once. The junction does not match germline at one end; this may be a read error. V usage is TRBV11-3 and J usage is TRBJ2-7; 9 nucleotides agree with TRBD1. The CDR3 has 15 residues. Germline V CDR1 and CDR2: SGHNT, YENEEA. The chain's CDR3 is CGSSPGTGCNYEQYF. Here the CDR3 DNA reads TGTGGCAGCAGCCCAGGGACAGGGTGCAACTACGAGCAGTACTTC.

This clonotype was detected only once. One junction end does not reproduce the germline sequence, and a read error may be involved. This chain's CDR3 is CAISLDGGAGSQSQHF. The CDR3 nucleotides read TGTGCCATCAGTTTAGACGGGGGGGCAGGGTCTCAGTCCCAGCATTTT. This chain joins TRBV12-3 or TRBV12-4 and TRBJ1-5; possible D gene TRBD1, 6 bases. The length of the CDR3 is 16 residues.

This rearrangement joins TRBV11-1 to TRBJ2-7, with a possible D match to TRBD2 (6 bases). The CDR3 sequence is 15 residues long. Germline lookup yields CDR1 SGHAT and CDR2 FQDESV (reference sequence). The CDR3: CVSGWGGTRTYEQYF. In DNA, the CDR3 is TGTGTTAGCGGCTGGGGCGGGACGAGGACCTACGAGCAGTACTTC.

On this clonotype itself: A much larger clone sits a single nucleotide away, making a read error possible. This chain connects TRBV30 to TRBJ1-4; a weak D match, TRBD1 (5 bases). Germline CDR1 is GTSNPN and CDR2 is SVGIG (reference sequence). The CDR3 loop spans 15 amino acids. The V end lost 4 bases, the J end lost 3 bases, and 15 bases lay between the germline ends. CDR3: CAWNNLGAANEKLFF. The CDR3 DNA reads as TGTGCCTGGAATAACCTTGGGGCAGCTAATGAAAAACTGTTTTTT.

Note on this clonotype: A junction end diverges from the germline sequence, so it may reflect a read error. V is TRBV6-5 and J is TRBJ1-2; TRBD1 is a possible D gene (6 bases). Germline-derived CDR1 and CDR2 are MNHEY and SVGAGI. The CDR3 is 20 residues long. The CDR3 loop is CASSYWGHGKTGQANYGYTF. In DNA, the CDR3 is TGTGCCAGTAGTTACTGGGGACATGGAAAAACGGGTCAGGCTAACTATGGCTACACCTTC.

The chain has TRBV12-3 or TRBV12-4 and TRBJ2-3; D unresolved. The CDR3 is 14 amino acids. Trimming cost V 7 bases and J 4 bases, with 15 bases left between them. The CDR3 region is CASNLWSLSDTQYF. CDR3 nucleotide sequence: TGTGCCAGCAATCTTTGGTCCTTATCAGATACGCAGTATTTT.